These T cell receptor beta chains were read from a single sample in a study of blood T cell repertoires in COVID-19. TCRdb's copy holds only in-frame clones and misses some; the assay was immunoSEQ multiplex PCR. The sample carries approximately 210,000 clones, roughly 87% recorded once. Sequenced sample: peripheral blood. These receptor sequences come from a middle-aged man with active or convalescent COVID-19. Each CDR3 is given with its conserved first and last residue. The D gene is left open where the match is weak. Some rows mark clone size as missing; the rest say once, few, many or name a class of expanded clone.

clone size: .; D gene: TRBD1; J gene: TRBJ2-1; V gene: TRBV2; CDR3 protein: CASGSGTGPLRLSYNEQFF; CDR3 DNA: TGTGCCAGCGGTTCCGGGACAGGTCCCCTTCGACTTTCCTACAATGAGCAGTTCTTC
clone size: .; D gene: TRBD1; J gene: TRBJ1-1; V gene: TRBV14; CDR3 protein: CASSQRQGEETEAFF; CDR3 DNA: TGTGCCAGCAGCCAGAGACAGGGGGAGGAAACTGAAGCTTTCTTT
clone size: many; D gene: TRBD1; J gene: TRBJ2-7; V gene: TRBV14; CDR3 protein: CASSQAPGGFYEQYF; CDR3 DNA: TGTGCCAGCAGCCAAGCGCCAGGGGGCTTCTACGAGCAGTACTTC
clone size: .; D gene: .; J gene: TRBJ2-6; V gene: TRBV5-1; CDR3 protein: CASSPGLSGANVLTF; CDR3 DNA: TGCGCCAGCAGCCCGGGTCTCTCTGGGGCCAACGTCCTGACTTTC
clone size: .; D gene: .; J gene: TRBJ1-2; V gene: TRBV25-1; CDR3 protein: CASSSTGRGINYGYTF; CDR3 DNA: TGTGCCAGCAGTTCGACAGGCAGGGGAATTAACTATGGCTACACCTTC
clone size: .; D gene: TRBD1; J gene: TRBJ2-4; V gene: TRBV7-2; CDR3 protein: CASSLGVDRVGKAKNIQYF; CDR3 DNA: TGTGCCAGCAGCTTAGGGGTCGACAGGGTGGGGAAGGCCAAAAACATTCAGTACTTC
clone size: .; D gene: TRBD1; J gene: TRBJ1-2; V gene: TRBV5-1; CDR3 protein: CASSLQGARYGYTF; CDR3 DNA: TGCGCCAGCAGCTTACAGGGGGCGCGTTATGGCTACACCTTC
clone size: .; D gene: TRBD1; J gene: TRBJ1-2; V gene: TRBV10-3; CDR3 protein: CAISALMGQSFYGYTF; CDR3 DNA: TGTGCCATCAGTGCCCTCATGGGACAGTCCTTCTATGGCTACACCTTC
clone size: .; D gene: .; J gene: TRBJ1-4; V gene: TRBV5-1; CDR3 protein: CASSLGPRGGDNEKLFF; CDR3 DNA: TGCGCCAGCAGCTTGGGGCCTCGGGGAGGTGACAATGAAAAACTGTTTTTT
clone size: .; D gene: TRBD1; J gene: TRBJ1-2; V gene: TRBV15; CDR3 protein: CATSRDRLGGQGGGYTF; CDR3 DNA: TGTGCCACCAGCAGAGATCGACTGGGGGGACAGGGGGGAGGCTACACCTTC
clone size: .; D gene: .; J gene: TRBJ1-1; V gene: TRBV19; CDR3 protein: CASSIVGRETEAFF; CDR3 DNA: TGTGCCAGTAGTATAGTGGGCAGGGAAACTGAAGCTTTCTTT
clone size: .; D gene: TRBD2; J gene: TRBJ2-5; V gene: TRBV2; CDR3 protein: CASSEFIGGAPQETQYF; CDR3 DNA: TGTGCCAGCAGTGAATTTATCGGGGGGGCCCCCCAAGAGACCCAGTACTTC
clone size: .; D gene: .; J gene: TRBJ1-2; V gene: TRBV3-1/TRBV3-2; CDR3 protein: CASSQSDRRRRTFYGYTF; CDR3 DNA: TGTGCCAGCAGCCAATCCGACAGGCGACGCCGGACCTTCTATGGCTACACCTTC
clone size: .; D gene: .; J gene: TRBJ2-7; V gene: TRBV14; CDR3 protein: CASSEIGGLAAAYEQYF; CDR3 DNA: TGTGCCAGCAGCGAAATTGGGGGGTTAGCAGCGGCCTACGAGCAGTACTTC
clone size: .; D gene: .; J gene: TRBJ1-4; V gene: TRBV27; CDR3 protein: CASSGQATNEKLFF; CDR3 DNA: TGTGCCAGCAGTGGGCAGGCAACTAATGAAAAACTGTTTTTT
clone size: .; D gene: .; J gene: TRBJ1-2; V gene: TRBV2; CDR3 protein: CASILGRNYGYTF; CDR3 DNA: TGTGCCAGCATCCTCGGCAGGAACTATGGCTACACCTTC
clone size: .; D gene: TRBD1; J gene: TRBJ1-6; V gene: TRBV30; CDR3 protein: CAWRTGSSYNSPLHF; CDR3 DNA: TGTGCCTGGAGGACAGGGAGCTCCTATAATTCACCCCTCCACTTT
clone size: .; D gene: TRBD1; J gene: TRBJ1-1; V gene: TRBV12-3/TRBV12-4; CDR3 protein: CASRLGQDTEAFF; CDR3 DNA: TGTGCCAGCAGACTAGGACAGGACACTGAAGCTTTCTTT
clone size: .; D gene: .; J gene: TRBJ2-2; V gene: TRBV7-9; CDR3 protein: CASSSPTGELFF; CDR3 DNA: TGTGCCAGCAGCTCTCCGACCGGGGAGCTGTTTTTT
clone size: .; D gene: .; J gene: TRBJ1-1; V gene: TRBV30; CDR3 protein: CASSWGNTEAFF; CDR3 DNA: TGTGCCTCTTCATGGGGCAACACTGAAGCTTTCTTT
clone size: .; D gene: .; J gene: TRBJ2-1; V gene: TRBV28; CDR3 protein: CASSFPQINNEQFF; CDR3 DNA: TGTGCCAGCAGTTTCCCCCAGATTAACAATGAGCAGTTCTTC
clone size: .; D gene: TRBD1; J gene: TRBJ2-2; V gene: TRBV24-1; CDR3 protein: CATSDFRTGGNTGELFF; CDR3 DNA: TGTGCCACCAGTGATTTCCGGACAGGGGGTAACACCGGGGAGCTGTTTTTT
clone size: .; D gene: .; J gene: TRBJ1-5; V gene: TRBV21-1; CDR3 protein: CASGTRQGAIARRNQPQHF; CDR3 DNA: TGTGCCAGCGGGACGAGACAGGGGGCGATTGCTCGGCGAAATCAGCCCCAGCATTTT
clone size: .; D gene: .; J gene: TRBJ1-2; V gene: TRBV30; CDR3 protein: CAWSVVRVTGYTF; CDR3 DNA: TGTGCCTGGAGTGTAGTGAGGGTTACTGGCTACACCTTC